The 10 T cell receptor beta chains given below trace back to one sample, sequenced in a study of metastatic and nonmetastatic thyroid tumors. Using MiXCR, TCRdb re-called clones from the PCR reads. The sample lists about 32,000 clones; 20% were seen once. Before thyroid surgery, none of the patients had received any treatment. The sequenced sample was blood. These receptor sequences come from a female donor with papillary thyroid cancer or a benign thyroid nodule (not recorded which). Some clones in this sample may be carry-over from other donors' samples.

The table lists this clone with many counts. CDR3 DNA sequence: TGTGCCAGCAGCTTCTCCGGGACACTTAACACTGAAGCTTTCTTT. Protein: CASSFSGTLNTEAFF. The gene calls are TRBV11-2 and TRBJ1-1; D possibly corresponds to TRBD1 (6 bases). V dropped 3 bases and J dropped 2 bases, with 13 bases sitting between them. Looked up from germline, CDR1 is SGHAT and CDR2 is FQNNGV. The CDR3 sequence is 15 residues long.

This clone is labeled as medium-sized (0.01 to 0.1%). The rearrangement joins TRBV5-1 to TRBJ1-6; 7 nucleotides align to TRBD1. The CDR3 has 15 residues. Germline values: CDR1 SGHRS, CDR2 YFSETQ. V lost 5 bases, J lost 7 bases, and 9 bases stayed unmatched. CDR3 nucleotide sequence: TGCGCCAGCAGACCCGAGGGACAGCGAAATTCACCCCTCCACTTT. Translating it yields CASRPEGQRNSPLHF.

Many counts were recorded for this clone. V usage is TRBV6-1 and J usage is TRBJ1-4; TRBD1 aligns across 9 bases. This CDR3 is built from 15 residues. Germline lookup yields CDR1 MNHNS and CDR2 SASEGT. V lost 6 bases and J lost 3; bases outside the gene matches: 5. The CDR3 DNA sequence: TGTGCCAGCAGCGCGGGACAGGGTGCTAATGAAAAACTGTTTTTT. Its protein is CASSAGQGANEKLFF.

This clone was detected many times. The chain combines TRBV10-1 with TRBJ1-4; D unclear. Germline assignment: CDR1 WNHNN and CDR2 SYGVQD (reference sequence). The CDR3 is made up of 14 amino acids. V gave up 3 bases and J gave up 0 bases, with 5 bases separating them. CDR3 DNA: TGCGCCAGCAGTGACGGGACAACTAATGAAAAACTGTTTTTT. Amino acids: CASSDGTTNEKLFF.

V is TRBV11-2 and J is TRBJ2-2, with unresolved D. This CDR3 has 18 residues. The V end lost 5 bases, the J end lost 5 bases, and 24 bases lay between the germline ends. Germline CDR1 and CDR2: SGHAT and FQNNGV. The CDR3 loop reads CASSPSRSYGKGTGELFF. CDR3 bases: TGTGCCAGCAGCCCCTCGCGGTCGTATGGGAAAGGTACCGGGGAGCTGTTTTTT.

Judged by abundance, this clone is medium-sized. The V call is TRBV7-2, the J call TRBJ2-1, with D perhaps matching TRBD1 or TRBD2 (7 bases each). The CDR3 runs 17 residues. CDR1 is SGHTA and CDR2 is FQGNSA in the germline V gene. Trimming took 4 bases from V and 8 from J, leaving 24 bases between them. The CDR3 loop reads CASSSPQGGRDSYEQFF. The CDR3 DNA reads TGTGCCAGCAGCTCACCTCAGGGGGGGAGAGACTCGTATGAGCAGTTCTTC.

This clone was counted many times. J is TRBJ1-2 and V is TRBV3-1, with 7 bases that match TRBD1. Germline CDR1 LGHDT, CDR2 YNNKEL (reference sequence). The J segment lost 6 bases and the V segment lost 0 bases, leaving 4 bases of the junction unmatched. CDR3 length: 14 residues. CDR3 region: CASSQDGQGDGYTF. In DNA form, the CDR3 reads TGTGCCAGCAGCCAAGATGGGCAGGGGGATGGCTACACCTTC. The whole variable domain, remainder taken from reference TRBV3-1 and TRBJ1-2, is DTAVSQTPKYLVTQMGNDKSIKCEQNLGHDTMYWYKQDSKKFLKIMFSYNNKELIINETVPNRFSPKSPDKAHLNLHINSLELGDSAVYFCASSQDGQGDGYTFGSGTRLTVV.

For the CDR3, the DNA is TGTGCCAGCAGTGGCCGGACTAGCGGGGGTAATGAGCAGTTCTTC. This gives the protein CASSGRTSGGNEQFF. J is TRBJ2-1 and V is TRBV27, with 13 bases that match TRBD2. Looked up from germline, CDR1 is MNHEY and CDR2 is SMNVEV (reference sequence). V lost 5 bases and J lost 7; bases outside the gene matches: 5. This CDR3 region has 15 residues.

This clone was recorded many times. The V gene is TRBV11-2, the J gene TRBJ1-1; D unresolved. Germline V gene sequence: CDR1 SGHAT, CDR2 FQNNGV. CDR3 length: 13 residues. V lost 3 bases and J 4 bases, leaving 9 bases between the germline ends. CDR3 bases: TGTGCCAGCAGCTTTTCGGGGTCCACTGAAGCTTTCTTT. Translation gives CASSFSGSTEAFF.

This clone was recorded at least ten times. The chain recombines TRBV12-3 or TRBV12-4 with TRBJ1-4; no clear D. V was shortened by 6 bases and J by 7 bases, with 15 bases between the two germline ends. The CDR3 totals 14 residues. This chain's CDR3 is CASRNSNPGEKLFF. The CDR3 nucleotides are TGTGCCAGCAGAAACAGCAATCCCGGTGAAAAACTGTTTTTT.